The following is a T cell receptor beta chain sequence with its context. In the original workflow: For nucleated cells, counts were estimated from reference gene primer amplification. Clones were read by immunoSEQ multiplex PCR, and TCRdb kept only the in-frame ones, dropping some. V and J calls and clone size are copied from that table; D and trimming were computed from the DNA. The sample lists about 250,000 clones, approximately 86% seen once, with 1.5% to 2% in the top ten. The entry originates in a study of blood T cell repertoires in COVID-19. Study-wide background: Samples taken during acute and convalescent COVID-19 were collected in the United States, Italy and Spain. PBMCs, B-cell-depleted T cells, or T cells provided the cDNA or gDNA that made up the material.

CDR3 size: 16 residues. CDR1 is SNHLY and CDR2 is FYNNEI in the germline V gene. Losses at the gene ends were 6 bases for V and 5 bases for J; bases not matched to a gene: 14. Sequenced input: peripheral blood. The receptor comes from a woman aged 55-70 years who had recovered from COVID-19. The chain uses TRBV2 and TRBJ1-2; 8 bases align to TRBD1. The CDR3, as DNA: TGTGCCAGCAGCCAATTAACCGGGACAGGTCTATATGGCTACACCTTC. Amino acid sequence: CASSQLTGTGLYGYTF.